In its sample, the clone carrying this T cell receptor (beta chain) is medium-sized (0.01 to 0.1%). The data derive from a study of technical replicates of blood from a handful of donors. V lost 3 bases, J lost 4 bases, and 9 bases lay in between. Germline assignment: CDR1 SGHTA and CDR2 FQGNSA. The length of the CDR3 is 13 residues. Repertoires were generated with immunoSEQ multiplex PCR, while TCRdb's copy carries only in-frame clones and drops some. The sample lists tens of thousands of clones; about 90% were seen once. The rearrangement links TRBV7-2 to TRBJ1-1; the D is unclear. The sequence was obtained from a human donor in good health. Some clones in this sample may be carry-over from other donors' samples. The sample comprised PBMCs. As DNA, the CDR3 is TGTGCCAGCAGCTTCGTCCGTAGCACTGAAGCTTTCTTT. Encoded protein: CASSFVRSTEAFF.